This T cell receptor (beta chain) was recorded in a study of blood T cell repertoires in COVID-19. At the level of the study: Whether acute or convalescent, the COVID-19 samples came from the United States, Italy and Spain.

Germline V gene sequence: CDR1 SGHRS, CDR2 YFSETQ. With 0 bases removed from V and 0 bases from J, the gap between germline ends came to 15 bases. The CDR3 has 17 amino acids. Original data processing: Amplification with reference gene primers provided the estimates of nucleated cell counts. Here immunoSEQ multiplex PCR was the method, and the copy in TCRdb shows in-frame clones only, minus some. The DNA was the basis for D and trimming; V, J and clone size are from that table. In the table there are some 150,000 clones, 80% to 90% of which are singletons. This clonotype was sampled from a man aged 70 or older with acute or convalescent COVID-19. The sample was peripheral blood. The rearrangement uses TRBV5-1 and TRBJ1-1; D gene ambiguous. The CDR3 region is CASSLGSLPKMNTEAFF. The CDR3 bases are TGCGCCAGCAGCTTGGGAAGCCTCCCGAAAATGAACACTGAAGCTTTCTTT.